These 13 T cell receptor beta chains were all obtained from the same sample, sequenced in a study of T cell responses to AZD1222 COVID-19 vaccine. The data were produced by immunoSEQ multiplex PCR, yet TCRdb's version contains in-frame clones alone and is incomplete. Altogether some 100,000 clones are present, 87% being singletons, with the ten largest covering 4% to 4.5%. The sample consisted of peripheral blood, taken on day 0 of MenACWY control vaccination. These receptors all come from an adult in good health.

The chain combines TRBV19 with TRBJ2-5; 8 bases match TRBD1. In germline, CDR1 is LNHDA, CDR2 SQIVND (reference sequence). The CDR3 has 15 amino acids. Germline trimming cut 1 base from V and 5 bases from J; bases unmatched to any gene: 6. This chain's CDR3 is CASSIGNRGLETQYF. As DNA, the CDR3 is TGTGCCAGTAGTATAGGGAACAGGGGGTTGGAGACCCAGTACTTC.

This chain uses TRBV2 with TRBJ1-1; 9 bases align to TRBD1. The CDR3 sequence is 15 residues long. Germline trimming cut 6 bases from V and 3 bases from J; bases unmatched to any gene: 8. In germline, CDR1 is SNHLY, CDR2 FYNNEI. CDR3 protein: CASREDRGRDTEAFF. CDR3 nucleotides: TGTGCCAGCAGGGAGGACAGGGGACGGGACACTGAAGCTTTCTTT.

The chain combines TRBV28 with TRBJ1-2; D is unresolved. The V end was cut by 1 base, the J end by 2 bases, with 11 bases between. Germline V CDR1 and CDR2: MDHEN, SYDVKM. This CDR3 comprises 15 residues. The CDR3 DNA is TGTGCCAGCAGTTTATTATCTATGATGAACTATGGCTACACCTTC. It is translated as CASSLLSMMNYGYTF.

The CDR3 DNA sequence: TGTGCCAGCAGTGAAGCGGATTGGCCCGAGCAGTACTTC. Protein product: CASSEADWPEQYF. The chain carries TRBV6-1 and TRBJ2-7; D is ambiguous. V lost 0 bases and J 6 bases, leaving 9 bases between the germline ends. Germline V lookup: CDR1 MNHNS, CDR2 SASEGT. This CDR3 comprises 13 residues.

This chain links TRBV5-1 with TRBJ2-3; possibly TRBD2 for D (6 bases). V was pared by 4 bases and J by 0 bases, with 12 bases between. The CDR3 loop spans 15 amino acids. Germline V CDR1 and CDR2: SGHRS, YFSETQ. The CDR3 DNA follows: TGCGCCAGCAGCCTGGAGGGTAGTAGCACAGATACGCAGTATTTT. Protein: CASSLEGSSTDTQYF.

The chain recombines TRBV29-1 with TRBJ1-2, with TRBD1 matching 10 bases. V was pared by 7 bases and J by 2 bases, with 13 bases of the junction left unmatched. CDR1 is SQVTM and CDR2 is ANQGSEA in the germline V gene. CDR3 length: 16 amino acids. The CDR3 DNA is TGCAGCGACCTTGACAGGGGGCACCCCCCAAACTATGGCTACACCTTC. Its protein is CSDLDRGHPPNYGYTF.

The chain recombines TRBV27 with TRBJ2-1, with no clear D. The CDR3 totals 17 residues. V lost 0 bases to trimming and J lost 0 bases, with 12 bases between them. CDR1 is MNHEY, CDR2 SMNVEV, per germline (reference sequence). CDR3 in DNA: TGTGCCAGCAGTTTATCTTACCGGGCGAGCTCCTACAATGAGCAGTTCTTC. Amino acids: CASSLSYRASSYNEQFF.

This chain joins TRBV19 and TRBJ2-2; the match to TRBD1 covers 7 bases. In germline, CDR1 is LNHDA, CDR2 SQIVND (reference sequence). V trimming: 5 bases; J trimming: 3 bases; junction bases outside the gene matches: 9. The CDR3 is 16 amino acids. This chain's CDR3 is CASSSRGQRDTGELFF. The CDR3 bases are TGTGCCAGTAGTTCCCGGGGACAGAGGGACACCGGGGAGCTGTTTTTT. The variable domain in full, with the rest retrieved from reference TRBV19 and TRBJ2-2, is DGGITQSPKYLFRKEGQNVTLSCEQNLNHDAMYWYRQDPGQGLRLIYYSQIVNDFQKGDIAEGYSVSREKKESFPLTVTSAQKNPTAFYLCASSSRGQRDTGELFFGEGSRLTVL.

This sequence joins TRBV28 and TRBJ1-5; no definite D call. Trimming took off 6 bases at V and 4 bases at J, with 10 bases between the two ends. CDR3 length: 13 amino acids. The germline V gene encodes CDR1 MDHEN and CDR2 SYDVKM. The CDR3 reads CASSRPLNQPQHF. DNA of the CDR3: TGTGCCAGCAGCCGTCCGCTTAATCAGCCCCAGCATTTT.

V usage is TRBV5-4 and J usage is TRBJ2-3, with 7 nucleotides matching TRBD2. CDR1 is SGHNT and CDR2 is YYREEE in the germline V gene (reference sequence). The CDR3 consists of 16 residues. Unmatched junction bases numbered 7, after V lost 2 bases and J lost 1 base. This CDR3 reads CASSFRGGSGTDTQYF. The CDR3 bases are TGTGCCAGCAGCTTTCGCGGGGGTAGCGGCACAGATACGCAGTATTTT.

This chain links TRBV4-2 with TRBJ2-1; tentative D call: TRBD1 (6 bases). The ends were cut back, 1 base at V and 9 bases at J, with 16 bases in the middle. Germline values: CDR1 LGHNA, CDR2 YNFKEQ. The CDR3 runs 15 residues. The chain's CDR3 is CASSQAIHRDTEQFF. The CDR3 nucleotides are TGTGCCAGCAGCCAAGCTATACACAGGGACACTGAGCAGTTCTTC.

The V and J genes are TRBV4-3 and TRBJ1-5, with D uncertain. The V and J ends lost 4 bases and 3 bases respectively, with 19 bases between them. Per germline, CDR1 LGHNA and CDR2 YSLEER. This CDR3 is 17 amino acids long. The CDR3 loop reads CASSPTLERVNNQPQHF. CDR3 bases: TGCGCCAGCAGCCCTACTCTGGAGAGGGTTAACAATCAGCCCCAGCATTTT.

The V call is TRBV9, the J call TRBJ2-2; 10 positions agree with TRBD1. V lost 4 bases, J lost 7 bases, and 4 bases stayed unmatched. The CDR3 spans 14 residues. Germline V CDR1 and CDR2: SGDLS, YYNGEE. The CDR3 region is CASSHGQGDGELFF. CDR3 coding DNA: TGTGCCAGCAGCCATGGACAGGGGGACGGGGAGCTGTTTTTT.